The 19 T cell receptor beta chains below all came from one sample that was sequenced in a study of vaccination and CD4 T cells after COVID-19. Treatment indicated: approximately nine-day PBMC culture with coronavirus spike peptide pools or control peptides (ViraFEST assay). During the years 2011-2018, before the COVID-19 pandemic, the unexposed donor's CD4+ T cells were collected. With the Oncomine TCR Beta short-read assay, DNA from cultured CD4+ T cells was sequenced. TCRdb re-analysed the PCR reads in MiXCR, keeping a single row per CDR3 protein. The repertoire consists of some 5,000 distinct CDR3 sequences, with around 62% occurring once and the leading ten covering about 30%. Antigens for these TCRs are unknown. The specimen sequenced was CD4+ T cells from blood, cultured in vitro. Receptor source: a human donor in good health.

The chain carries TRBV20-1 and TRBJ2-1, with D possibly being TRBD1 or TRBD2 (7 bases each). Germline V gene data show CDR1 as DFQATT and CDR2 as SNEGSKA (reference sequence). Trimming removed 7 bases from V and 9 bases from J, with 13 bases in between. CDR3 length: 11 residues. The CDR3, as DNA: TGCAGTGGGGCCAGGGGGGGTGAGCAGTTCTTC. Amino acids: CSGARGGEQFF.

This clonotype was recorded a few times. V is TRBV20-1 and J is TRBJ2-1; D is perhaps TRBD1 (5 bases). CDR1 is DFQATT, CDR2 SNEGSKA, per germline (reference sequence). The CDR3 runs 16 residues. Trimming pared 0 bases from V and 3 bases from J, leaving 15 bases between. The CDR3, as DNA: TGCAGTGCTAGAGATTCCGGGCAGGGCCACTACAATGAGCAGTTCTTC. It codes for CSARDSGQGHYNEQFF.

The V call is TRBV20-1, the J call TRBJ2-7; TRBD1 matches at 8 bases. The CDR3 spans 16 residues. Trimming at V came to 1 base and at J to 2 bases, leaving 10 bases not matched to a gene. CDR1 and CDR2 (germline): DFQATT, SNEGSKA (reference sequence). In DNA, the CDR3 is TGCAGTGCTAGAGTTCATAGACAGGGGATCACCTACGAGCAGTACTTC. Residues: CSARVHRQGITYEQYF.

This sequence joins TRBV2 and TRBJ2-3; D is undetermined. Germline lookup yields CDR1 SNHLY and CDR2 FYNNEI. Trimming cost V 6 bases and J 5 bases, with 6 bases left between them. The CDR3 is 11 residues long. In DNA, the CDR3 is TGTGCCAGCAGGGCCGGAGATACGCAGTATTTT. Translation: CASRAGDTQYF.

In this sample, this clonotype turned up once. The CDR3 sequence: CASSQDLGDGTDTQYF. The CDR3 DNA reads as TGTGCCAGCAGCCAAGATTTGGGGGACGGCACAGATACGCAGTATTTT. The V and J genes are TRBV4-2 and TRBJ2-3; either TRBD1 or TRBD2 may fit D (5 bases each). This CDR3 spans 16 amino acids. The V and J ends lost 0 bases and 1 base respectively, with 11 bases between them. CDR1 and CDR2 (germline): LGHNA, YNFKEQ.

The gene calls are TRBV20-1 and TRBJ2-3; no clear D. CDR1 is DFQATT, CDR2 SNEGSKA, per germline (reference sequence). The CDR3 sequence is 14 residues long. V was trimmed by 3 bases and J by 1 base, leaving 11 bases between them. The CDR3 region is CSASFRQRTDTQYF. The DNA for the CDR3 is TGCAGTGCTAGTTTCCGGCAACGCACAGATACGCAGTATTTT.

CDR3 sequence (DNA): TGTGCCAGTAGTATAGCCCTGATTAATGAAAAACTGTTTTTT. It yields the protein CASSIALINEKLFF. The gene calls are TRBV19 and TRBJ1-4, with unresolved D. CDR3 size: 14 residues. The germline V gene encodes CDR1 LNHDA and CDR2 SQIVND (reference sequence). The V end was cut by 1 base, the J end by 4 bases, with 7 bases between.

J is TRBJ1-5 and V is TRBV12-3 or TRBV12-4, with a weak D call TRBD1 (5 bases). The CDR3 runs to 15 residues. Trimming removed 5 bases at V and 7 bases at J, with 18 bases between. The CDR3 sequence: CASSIPGSERQPQHF. The CDR3 DNA reads TGTGCCAGCAGTATCCCAGGGTCCGAAAGGCAGCCCCAGCATTTT.

This chain joins TRBV28 and TRBJ2-5, with D possibly matching TRBD2 (5 bases). V lost 4 bases to trimming and J lost 1 base, with 13 bases between them. The germline gives CDR1 MDHEN, CDR2 SYDVKM. The CDR3 runs 15 residues. This CDR3 is CASSSPTGFQETQYF. In DNA form, the CDR3 reads TGTGCCAGCAGTTCCCCAACGGGATTCCAAGAGACCCAGTACTTC. The entire variable domain, with the rest obtained from reference TRBV28 and TRBJ2-5, is as follows: DVKVTQSSRYLVKRTGEKVFLECVQDMDHENMFWYRQDPGLGLRLIYFSYDVKMKEKGDIPEGYSVSREKKERFSLILESASTNQTSMYLCASSSPTGFQETQYFGPGTRLLVL.

This clonotype was seen just once. This chain links TRBV19 with TRBJ1-5; D uncertain. The CDR3 has 14 residues. The V end lost 3 bases, the J end lost 2 bases, and 8 bases lay between the germline ends. Germline V gene data show CDR1 as LNHDA and CDR2 as SQIVND (reference sequence). The CDR3 DNA is TGTGCCAGTAGTATCCGGTCTGGCAATCAGCCCCAGCATTTT. Protein product: CASSIRSGNQPQHF.

The genes are TRBV7-7 and TRBJ2-5; 8 bases fit TRBD2. V lost 5 bases to trimming and J lost 5 bases; unmatched junction nucleotides: 10. The CDR3 spans 15 residues. Per the germline V gene, CDR1 is SSHAT and CDR2 is FNYEAQ (reference sequence). DNA for the CDR3: TGTGCCAGCAGCCTTACCCAGCAGCGGGGGGAGACCCAGTACTTC. Protein sequence: CASSLTQQRGETQYF.

This clonotype was seen a handful of times. This chain connects TRBV6-1 to TRBJ2-2; D uncertain. The germline V gene has CDR1 MNHNS and CDR2 SASEGT. The CDR3 has 14 amino acids. V lost 6 bases and J lost 3, with 11 bases in between. CDR3 in amino acids: CASRRNVDTGELFF. DNA of the CDR3: TGTGCCAGCAGGAGGAATGTCGACACCGGGGAGCTGTTTTTT.

This clonotype was seen only once. This chain uses TRBV6-1 with TRBJ2-4; 7 nucleotides agree with TRBD2. CDR3 length equals 17 residues. Germline V lookup: CDR1 MNHNS, CDR2 SASEGT. The junction had 8 bases not matched to a gene; V was cut back by 0 bases and J by 3 bases. Here the CDR3 DNA reads TGTGCCAGCAGTGAAGCGTTGGGGGGGGGTGGCAAAAACATTCAGTACTTC. Translated, it gives CASSEALGGGGKNIQYF.

This clonotype is large. Because the CDR3's place on the DNA is in doubt, the DNA is left out and the CDR3 is given as listed by TCRdb. The V call is TRBV7-5, the J call TRBJ2-7; the table's D call TRBD1 went unverified against the DNA. TRBV7-5 is a recognized pseudogene. The CDR3 is 18 residues long, counting both termini. The CDR3 is CISVSEGVWGAIRYEQYF.

The chain recombines TRBV19 with TRBJ2-7; 11 bases agree with TRBD2. The CDR3 sequence is 16 residues long. CDR1 and CDR2 (germline): LNHDA, SQIVND (reference sequence). V shed 3 bases, J shed 4 bases, and the junction held 8 bases outside the gene matches. CDR3 sequence (DNA): TGTGCCAGTAGTATCGCTGGGACTAGCGGTACGTACGAGCAGTACTTC. Protein product: CASSIAGTSGTYEQYF.

V gene TRBV30 combines with J gene TRBJ1-2; D perhaps matches TRBD1 (5 bases). This CDR3 has 15 residues. The germline gives CDR1 GTSNPN, CDR2 SVGIG (reference sequence). V lost 0 bases and J 4 bases, leaving 15 bases between the germline ends. CDR3 in amino acids: CAWSVPGAILYGYTF. In nucleotides, the CDR3 is TGTGCCTGGAGTGTACCCGGGGCGATTCTCTATGGCTACACCTTC.

CDR3: CSVIQVTEAFF. CDR3 DNA: TGCAGCGTTATACAAGTCACTGAAGCTTTCTTT. This chain joins TRBV29-1 and TRBJ1-1, with D hard to call. V lost 5 bases and J 4 bases, leaving 8 bases between the germline ends. The CDR3 consists of 11 residues. From germline, CDR1 is SQVTM and CDR2 ANQGSEA. The variable domain in full, completed from reference TRBV29-1 and TRBJ1-1, reads SAVISQKPSRDICQRGTSLTIQCQVDSQVTMMFWYRQQPGQSLTLIATANQGSEATYESGFVIDKFPISRPNLTFSTLTVSNMSPEDSSIYLCSVIQVTEAFFGQGTRLTVV.

This chain joins TRBV19 and TRBJ1-2; TRBD1 aligns across 7 bases. Germline values: CDR1 LNHDA, CDR2 SQIVND (reference sequence). This CDR3 has 17 amino acids. V shed 5 bases and J 3 bases; nucleotides not matched to a gene: 15. The CDR3 protein is CASSQNPGGGVDYGYTF. For the CDR3, the DNA is TGTGCCAGTAGTCAAAACCCAGGGGGGGGCGTTGACTATGGCTACACCTTC.

The chain has TRBV6-1 and TRBJ2-3; 7 bases are shared with TRBD2. Germline CDR1 and CDR2: MNHNS and SASEGT. This CDR3 comprises 17 residues. V lost 6 bases to trimming and J lost 10 bases; unmatched junction nucleotides: 22. CDR3 amino acids: CASRTTDGGSLTGAQYF. The CDR3 region has the DNA TGTGCCAGCAGAACTACCGACGGCGGGAGTCTTACGGGAGCGCAGTATTTT.